The entry that follows covers one T cell receptor beta chain sequence. The antigen is undetermined. The sample is drawn from a study of beta chain features in type 1 diabetes. The study, taken as a whole, reports: TCRB CDR3 length was moderately but significantly reduced in all four CD4+ subsets of Type 1 diabetes patients. Across patients, naive, central memory and Treg TCRB repertoires exhibited apparently greater similarity than was observed across healthy donors.

Sorted CD4+ subsets: naive, central memory, regulatory, stem cell-like memory (CD45RO/CCR7/CD25/CD127/CD95/CD27 panel). The germline CDR1 and CDR2 sequences are LNHDA and SQIVND (reference sequence). The V gene end was trimmed by 6 bases and the J gene end by 7 bases; junction bases not matched to a gene: 2. This CDR3 region has 14 residues. The authors reverse transcribed all of the isolated RNA, so sequencing captured expressed TCRB transcripts. The data were produced by immunoSEQ multiplex PCR, yet TCRdb's version contains in-frame clones alone and is incomplete. The sample yields around 250,000 clones, roughly 22% seen once.

This TCR derives from a middle-aged woman with type 1 diabetes. The chain is built from TRBV19 and TRBJ2-1, with 14 bases that match TRBD2. The sample consisted of naive CD4+ T cells from blood. CDR3 nucleotides: TGTGCCAGTAGCCGACTAGCGGGAGGGAATGAGCAGTTCTTC. Amino acid sequence: CASSRLAGGNEQFF.